This TCR beta chain came from a study of T cells in localized non-small cell lung cancer. Study-wide results and caveats: Adjacent lung held a median roughly 60 of the top 100 tumor clones. A raised T cell density in blood coincided with lengthier overall survival. Only one tumor region went through sequencing, so heterogeneity may still be there. Uninvolved adjacent lung had more T cell clonality than any other tissue, topping tumor.

The method was immunoSEQ multiplex PCR; TCRdb's version includes in-frame clones alone and lacks a portion of them. The sample has under 20,000 clones; roughly 84% are singletons. The CDR3 extends over 11 amino acids. CDR1 and CDR2 (germline): SGHDT, YYEEEE. Trimming removed 2 bases at V and 6 bases at J, with 5 bases between. Concerning this clone: Its cognate antigen is unknown.

V and J are TRBV5-6 and TRBJ1-1; D is uncertain. The source material was peripheral blood, sampled before any cancer treatment. The TCR sequence derives from a male donor at least 60 years old with stage I lung adenocarcinoma. The CDR3 region is CASSLRAEAFF. CDR3 DNA: TGTGCCAGCAGCTTACGGGCTGAAGCTTTCTTT. The whole variable domain, remainder taken from reference TRBV5-6 and TRBJ1-1, is DAGVTQSPTHLIKTRGQQVTLRCSPKSGHDTVSWYQQALGQGPQFIFQYYEEEERQRGNFPDRFSGHQFPNYSSELNVNALLLGDSALYLCASSLRAEAFFGQGTRLTVV.